The text below deals with one T cell receptor beta chain. The data originate from a study of cytomegalovirus exposure and HLA in healthy donors. Study overall: Falling in the Caucasian-associated ancestry cluster were about 80% of 300 to 500 genotyped donors.

The PCR was carried out with 60 Vbeta primers and 13 Jbeta primers. Using immunoSEQ multiplex PCR, the repertoire was profiled, and TCRdb retains in-frame clones only, with some absent. The table shows about 160,000 clones, with 60% to 80% occurring only once. The CDR3 is 14 amino acids. The trim removed 5 bases at V and 8 bases at J, leaving 11 bases unmatched. In germline, CDR1 is MNHNY, CDR2 SVGAGI (reference sequence). The source is a woman in her twenties or thirties in good health and CMV-seronegative. This chain uses TRBV6-6 with TRBJ1-2, with TRBD1 matching 7 bases. The material sequenced was PBMCs. CDR3 amino acids: CASSQYTGERGYTF. In DNA form, the CDR3 reads TGTGCCAGCAGTCAATACACAGGGGAACGGGGCTACACCTTC.